This T cell receptor beta chain was recovered during a study of identical twins. Template switching added a universal primer site, and cDNA bore unique molecular identifiers. Each CDR3 protein gets one entry after TCRdb re-called the 5' RACE reads with MiXCR. The sample carries just under 650,000 distinct CDR3 sequences, just over 7% recorded once. This clonotype turned up a few times. The target antigen is unknown. The germline V gene has CDR1 SSHAT and CDR2 FNYEAQ (reference sequence). The germline V and J ends were trimmed by 4 bases and 7 bases, with 8 bases remaining between them. The CDR3 extends over 12 amino acids. Study-wide results and caveats: It was possible that invariant MAIT and iNKT cells partly confounded the zero-insertion analyses. With abundant cord blood beta clonotypes, insertions were fewer; memory repertoires showed no such pattern.

The same sample was also studied in work on yellow fever vaccine responses in identical twins.

The sequenced sample was PBMCs. This chain joins TRBV7-7 and TRBJ2-1; no definite D call. The receptor comes from a woman between 18 and 29 years old in good health. CDR3 nucleotide sequence: TGTGCCAGCAGCTCGGTGGGGAATGAGCAGTTCTTC. It is translated as CASSSVGNEQFF. Together with reference TRBV7-7 and TRBJ2-1, the CDR3 gives the full variable domain: GAGVSQSPRYKVTKRGQDVTLRCDPISSHATLYWYQQALGQGPEFLTYFNYEAQPDKSGLPSDRFSAERPEGSISTLTIQRTEQRDSAMYRCASSSVGNEQFFGPGTRLTVL.